A single sample is the source of the 30 T cell receptor beta chains below, sequenced in a study of blood T cell repertoires in COVID-19. Profiling relied on immunoSEQ multiplex PCR, and the TCRdb table lists in-frame clones only, not all of them. The profile shows roughly 45,000 clones, around four fifths of them singletons. The sample taken for sequencing was peripheral blood. The receptor source for this set is a middle-aged man with active COVID-19.

The J gene is TRBJ1-2, the V gene TRBV7-8; D perhaps matches TRBD1 (6 bases). The germline gives CDR1 SGHVS, CDR2 FQNEAQ. The CDR3 length is 13 residues. Trimming took off 3 bases at V and 5 bases at J, with 10 bases between the two ends. This CDR3 is CASSLEDRYGYTF. DNA of the CDR3: TGTGCCAGCAGCTTGGAGGACAGATATGGCTACACCTTC.

The chain is built from TRBV7-2 and TRBJ2-7; 9 bases are a match to TRBD2. The CDR3 covers 16 residues. Per germline, CDR1 SGHTA and CDR2 FQGNSA. With 1 base clipped from V and 5 bases from J, the junction kept 9 bases outside the gene matches. CDR3 nucleotide sequence: TGTGCCAGCAGCTTAGGGGGCGGGAGGGCCATCCACGAGCAGTACTTC. This encodes CASSLGGGRAIHEQYF.

The V gene is TRBV5-1, the J gene TRBJ2-3; TRBD2 might be the D (5 bases). The V end was cut by 2 bases, the J end by 5 bases, with 12 bases between. This CDR3 contains 14 residues. Germline V gene lookup returns CDR1 SGHRS and CDR2 YFSETQ. The DNA for the CDR3 is TGCGCCAGCAGCTTAGAGGGTCTTGAAGATACGCAGTATTTT. It yields the protein CASSLEGLEDTQYF.

The chain joins TRBV6-2 or TRBV6-3 to TRBJ2-1; TRBD2 agrees at 12 bases. Unmatched junction bases numbered 11, after V lost 4 bases and J lost 1 base. CDR3 size: 19 residues. CDR1 is MNHEY and CDR2 is SVGEGT in the germline V gene. CDR3 nucleotide sequence: TGTGCCAGCAGTTCACGACTAGCGGGAGTACTAGGTTCCTACAATGAGCAGTTCTTC. This gives the protein CASSSRLAGVLGSYNEQFF.

The chain combines TRBV15 with TRBJ2-1; 9 bases are shared with TRBD2. With V trimmed by 1 base and J by 9 bases, 13 bases remained unmatched. Germline assignment: CDR1 LNHNV and CDR2 YYDKDF (reference sequence). The CDR3 is 17 amino acids. CDR3 DNA: TGTGCCACCAGCAGAGGGTATGTGGCTAGCGGGATTAGTGAGCAGTTCTTC. It specifies CATSRGYVASGISEQFF.

The rearrangement uses TRBV7-6 and TRBJ1-5, with a possible D match to TRBD1 (6 bases). The CDR3 spans 15 residues. In germline, CDR1 is SGHVS, CDR2 FNYEAQ. V shed 1 base and J shed 7 bases, with 14 bases lying between them. The CDR3 nucleotides are TGTGCCAGCAGCTTAGGGGGGGGCAAGGGGCAGCCCCAGCATTTT. Translating gives CASSLGGGKGQPQHF.

This clone is a singleton in its sample. The chain joins TRBV4-1 to TRBJ1-4; tentatively, D is TRBD1 (6 bases). The CDR3 has 20 amino acids. V shed 3 bases and J shed 8 bases, with 31 bases lying between them. The V gene's germline CDR1 is MGHRA and CDR2 YSYEKL. The CDR3 region is CASSQIPGHPWGSFHEKLFF. The CDR3 DNA reads as TGCGCCAGCAGCCAGATTCCGGGACACCCATGGGGGTCTTTTCACGAAAAACTGTTTTTT.

This clone was counted once. This chain joins TRBV9 and TRBJ1-5, with D possibly matching TRBD1 (5 bases). V was trimmed by 3 bases and J by 6 bases, leaving 10 bases between them. CDR1 is SGDLS and CDR2 is YYNGEE in the germline V gene. The CDR3 has 13 residues. CDR3 region: CASSALGGQPQHF. Written as DNA, the CDR3 is TGTGCCAGCAGCGCTCTCGGGGGTCAGCCCCAGCATTTT.

J is TRBJ1-3 and V is TRBV30, with D uncertain. Trimming shortened V by 2 bases and J by 2 bases, and 4 bases separated the two germline ends. CDR3 size: 12 residues. Germline values: CDR1 GTSNPN, CDR2 SVGIG (reference sequence). Written as DNA, the CDR3 is TGTGCCTGGAGTCCAGCTGGAAACACCATATATTTT. Its translation: CAWSPAGNTIYF.

The chain uses TRBV2 and TRBJ2-1, with a weak D call TRBD1 (5 bases). The CDR3 loop spans 11 amino acids. Between the trimmed V and J ends, which lost 7 bases and 7 bases, there was a span of 8 bases. Germline assignment: CDR1 SNHLY and CDR2 FYNNEI. The CDR3 bases are TGTGCCAGCATTTACAGGAATGAGCAGTTCTTC. Translation gives CASIYRNEQFF.

The CDR3 DNA is TGTGCCAGCAGTTTATCACCGGACAGGGCGGGCAACACTGAAGCTTTCTTT. This gives the protein CASSLSPDRAGNTEAFF. The chain carries TRBV27 and TRBJ1-1; 8 bases fit TRBD1. Germline loops: CDR1 MNHEY, CDR2 SMNVEV (reference sequence). The CDR3 is made up of 17 amino acids. The J segment lost 2 bases and the V segment lost 0 bases, leaving 8 bases of the junction unmatched.

This chain uses TRBV6-5 with TRBJ1-2; D remains unclear. This CDR3 is 15 amino acids long. V was pared by 4 bases and J by 0 bases, with 12 bases between. The germline V gene has CDR1 MNHEY and CDR2 SVGAGI. CDR3 coding DNA: TGTGCCAGCAGTTCTCTACAGTCCCCTAACTATGGCTACACCTTC. Its protein product is CASSSLQSPNYGYTF.

V gene TRBV5-1 combines with J gene TRBJ2-1, with 7 positions matching TRBD1. Germline assignment: CDR1 SGHRS and CDR2 YFSETQ. The CDR3 is 14 residues long. After removal of 6 bases from V and 5 bases from J, the junction contained 8 bases not matched to a gene. CDR3 sequence (DNA): TGCGCCAGCACCTTACGGACAGGAGACAATGAGCAGTTCTTC. Amino acid sequence: CASTLRTGDNEQFF.

The chain joins TRBV18 to TRBJ1-5; D might be TRBD1 (5 bases). The ends were cut back, 5 bases at V and 0 bases at J, with 5 bases in the middle. Germline CDR1 KGHSH, CDR2 LQKENI. This CDR3 is built from 13 residues. The CDR3, as DNA: TGTGCCAGCTCAGACAGTAGCAATCAGCCCCAGCATTTT. It translates to CASSDSSNQPQHF.

V gene TRBV18 combines with J gene TRBJ1-6; 7 positions agree with TRBD1. The J segment lost 8 bases and the V segment lost 3 bases, leaving 10 bases of the junction unmatched. Germline V gene lookup returns CDR1 KGHSH and CDR2 LQKENI. This CDR3 is built from 16 residues. CDR3 protein: CASSPVEGAGDSPLHF. CDR3 nucleotides: TGTGCCAGCTCACCGGTTGAGGGGGCGGGTGATTCACCCCTCCACTTT. Full variable domain (remainder filled in from reference TRBV18 and TRBJ1-6): NAGVMQNPRHLVRRRGQEARLRCSPMKGHSHVYWYRQLPEEGLKFMVYLQKENIIDESGMPKERFSAEFPKEGPSILRIQQVVRGDSAAYFCASSPVEGAGDSPLHFGNGTRLTVT.

J is TRBJ2-7 and V is TRBV11-3; D gene unclear. The germline V and J ends were trimmed by 2 bases and 4 bases, with 9 bases remaining between them. CDR1 and CDR2 (germline): SGHNT, YENEEA. The CDR3 sequence is 13 residues long. CDR3 sequence (DNA): TGTGCCAGCAGCTTACCCTCCAGGTACGAGCAGTACTTC. It is translated as CASSLPSRYEQYF.

This clone was detected only a few times. The chain joins TRBV2 to TRBJ2-7; D remains ambiguous. V shed 5 bases and J shed 3 bases, with 8 bases lying between them. This CDR3 is 12 amino acids long. The germline CDR1 and CDR2 sequences are SNHLY and FYNNEI. CDR3 coding DNA: TGTGCCAGCAGTTATGCGATCTACGAGCAGTACTTC. This translates into CASSYAIYEQYF.

The chain uses TRBV5-4 and TRBJ2-5; 11 nucleotides match TRBD2. Germline assignment: CDR1 SGHNT and CDR2 YYREEE (reference sequence). After removal of 4 bases from V and 5 bases from J, the junction contained 10 bases not matched to a gene. The length of the CDR3 is 16 residues. CDR3 sequence (DNA): TGTGCCAGCAGCCAGAGACTAGCGGGGATGGTGGAGACCCAGTACTTC. The encoded protein is CASSQRLAGMVETQYF.

The V gene is TRBV9, the J gene TRBJ2-1; 8 nucleotides line up with TRBD2. Per germline, CDR1 SGDLS and CDR2 YYNGEE. The J segment lost 7 bases and the V segment lost 0 bases, leaving 9 bases of the junction unmatched. This CDR3 contains 16 residues. The CDR3, as DNA: TGTGCCAGCAGCGTAGGACGGGGGGGCCTGTGGAATGAGCAGTTCTTC. This sequence encodes CASSVGRGGLWNEQFF.

The chain is built from TRBV4-3 and TRBJ2-5, with a tentative D call TRBD1 (6 bases). The CDR3 loop spans 15 amino acids. V shed 0 bases and J shed 4 bases, with 12 bases lying between them. CDR1 and CDR2 (germline): LGHNA, YSLEER. The CDR3 region is CASSQDLGGGETQYF. CDR3 coding DNA: TGCGCCAGCAGCCAAGACCTTGGGGGCGGAGAGACCCAGTACTTC.

The rearrangement uses TRBV11-3 and TRBJ2-7; no definite D call. V lost 0 bases, J lost 3 bases, and 6 bases lay in between. This CDR3 has 13 residues. Germline CDR1 and CDR2: SGHNT and YENEEA. The chain's CDR3 is CASSLEQFYEQYF. In DNA, the CDR3 is TGTGCCAGCAGCTTAGAACAGTTCTACGAGCAGTACTTC.

The chain links TRBV7-2 to TRBJ2-7, with 11 bases identical to TRBD2. CDR3 length: 15 residues. After removal of 5 bases from V and 2 bases from J, the junction contained 5 bases not matched to a gene. Germline assignment: CDR1 SGHTA and CDR2 FQGNSA. For the CDR3, the DNA is TGTGCCAGCAGCCCTAGACTAGCGGGGACCTACGAGCAGTACTTC. Amino acid sequence: CASSPRLAGTYEQYF.

V gene TRBV10-2 combines with J gene TRBJ2-3; 9 nucleotides line up with TRBD2. V lost 2 bases, J lost 7 bases, and 10 bases stayed unmatched. The germline CDR1 and CDR2 sequences are WSHSY and SAAADI. CDR3 length: 16 amino acids. CDR3 amino acids: CASSEAGGVGAYTQYF. The CDR3 bases are TGCGCCAGCAGTGAGGCGGGAGGGGTCGGGGCCTATACGCAGTATTTT.

The chain carries TRBV6-5 and TRBJ2-7; tentative D call: TRBD1 (8 bases). Per the germline V gene, CDR1 is MNHEY and CDR2 is SVGAGI. This CDR3 contains 14 residues. Trimming pared 7 bases from V and 3 bases from J, leaving 16 bases between. CDR3 sequence: CASTGQGGSYEQYF. The DNA of the CDR3 is TGTGCCAGCACCGGACAGGGAGGGAGCTACGAGCAGTACTTC.

The chain combines TRBV18 with TRBJ2-7, with a weak D call TRBD2 (5 bases). The germline V gene has CDR1 KGHSH and CDR2 LQKENI. This CDR3 contains 16 residues. Deletions cut 2 bases from V and 4 bases from J, with 18 bases between. The CDR3 loop reads CASSPIQGRGNYEQYF. The CDR3 DNA is TGTGCCAGCTCACCAATTCAAGGACGGGGAAATTACGAGCAGTACTTC.

V gene TRBV13 combines with J gene TRBJ1-2; 7 bases match TRBD1. V shed 5 bases and J 0 bases; nucleotides not matched to a gene: 6. The germline V gene encodes CDR1 PRHDT and CDR2 FYEKMQ (reference sequence). The CDR3 loop spans 15 amino acids. CDR3 loop: CASSHRDRTNYGYTF. The CDR3 nucleotides are TGTGCCAGCAGCCACAGGGACAGAACTAACTATGGCTACACCTTC.

The chain couples TRBV19 to TRBJ2-2; 16 bases agree with TRBD2. Germline loops: CDR1 LNHDA, CDR2 SQIVND (reference sequence). Unmatched junction bases numbered 3, after V lost 2 bases and J lost 0 bases. The CDR3 has 19 amino acids. The CDR3 region is CASSISGTSGRANTGELFF. The CDR3 region has the DNA TGTGCCAGTAGTATATCGGGGACTAGCGGGAGGGCGAACACCGGGGAGCTGTTTTTT.

V is TRBV3-1 (or the pseudogene TRBV3-2) and J is TRBJ2-1; 10 positions match TRBD2. V lost 4 bases and J lost 10; bases outside the gene matches: 10. CDR3 length equals 15 residues. Germline CDR1 is LGHDT and CDR2 is YNNKEL (reference sequence). Written as DNA, the CDR3 is TGTGCCAGCAGCCTAGACCCTAGCGGGAGTTGGGAGCAGTTCTTC. As protein: CASSLDPSGSWEQFF.

The genes are TRBV24-1 and TRBJ2-5; weak D call: TRBD1 (6 bases). The V gene lost 1 base and the J gene lost 3 bases, with 14 bases spanning the gap. There are 16 residues in the CDR3. Germline CDR1 is KGHDR and CDR2 is SFDVKD. The CDR3 nucleotides are TGTGCCACCAGTGATTTAAAGCCAGGGGTGGAAGAGACCCAGTACTTC. Residues: CATSDLKPGVEETQYF.

The rearrangement uses TRBV7-9 and TRBJ2-1; no clear D. The V gene's germline CDR1 is SEHNR and CDR2 FQNEAQ (reference sequence). Trimming shortened V by 3 bases and J by 5 bases, and 8 bases separated the two germline ends. The CDR3 has 13 amino acids. CDR3 residues: CASSFPLDNEQFF. The CDR3 DNA reads TGTGCCAGCAGCTTCCCTCTAGACAATGAGCAGTTCTTC.